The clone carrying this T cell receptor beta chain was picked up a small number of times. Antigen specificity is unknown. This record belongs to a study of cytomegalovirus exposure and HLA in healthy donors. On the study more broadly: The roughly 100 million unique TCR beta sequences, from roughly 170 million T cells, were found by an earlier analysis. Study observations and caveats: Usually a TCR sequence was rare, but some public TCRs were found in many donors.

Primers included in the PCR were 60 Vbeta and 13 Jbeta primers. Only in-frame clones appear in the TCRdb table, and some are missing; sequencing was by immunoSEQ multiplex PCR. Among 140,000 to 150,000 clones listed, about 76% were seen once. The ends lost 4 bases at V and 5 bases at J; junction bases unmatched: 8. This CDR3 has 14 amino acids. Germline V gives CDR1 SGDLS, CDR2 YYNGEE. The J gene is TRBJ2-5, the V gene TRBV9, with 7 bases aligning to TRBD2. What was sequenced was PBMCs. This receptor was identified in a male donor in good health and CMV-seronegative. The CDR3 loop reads CASSSRTSMETQYF. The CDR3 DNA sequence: TGTGCCAGCAGCTCCCGGACTAGTATGGAGACCCAGTACTTC.